The 7 T cell receptor beta chains in this list originate from one sample, sequenced in a study of cytomegalovirus exposure and HLA in healthy donors. Primers included in the PCR were 60 Vbeta and 13 Jbeta primers. The table came from immunoSEQ multiplex PCR; TCRdb's copy has only in-frame clones and leaves some out. This repertoire shows fewer than 150,000 clones, more than 70% found once; its top ten account for about 6.7%. Material for sequencing was PBMCs. The receptor source for this set is a woman in her twenties or thirties in good health and CMV-seropositive.

V and J are TRBV2 and TRBJ1-5; maybe TRBD1 (5 bases). V lost 7 bases and J 0 bases, leaving 13 bases between the germline ends. This CDR3 region has 15 residues. The germline V gene has CDR1 SNHLY and CDR2 FYNNEI. CDR3 region: CASKNMGLSNQPQHF. The CDR3 region has the DNA TGTGCCAGCAAGAACATGGGGCTTAGCAATCAGCCCCAGCATTTT.

V usage is TRBV2 and J usage is TRBJ1-1, with TRBD1 identical over 9 bases. After removal of 8 bases from V and 0 bases from J, the junction contained 4 bases not matched to a gene. The CDR3 runs 14 residues. Germline values: CDR1 SNHLY, CDR2 FYNNEI. CDR3 in amino acids: CASYRGLMNTEAFF. The CDR3 coding sequence is TGTGCCAGCTACAGGGGGCTCATGAACACTGAAGCTTTCTTT.

The V and J genes are TRBV5-1 and TRBJ1-1; 8 bases are shared with TRBD1. Looked up from germline, CDR1 is SGHRS and CDR2 is YFSETQ. After removal of 5 bases from V and 4 bases from J, the junction contained 13 bases not matched to a gene. The CDR3 covers 16 residues. CDR3 sequence (DNA): TGCGCCAGCAGTCCCCTCCCCCAGGGGGCGATCACTGAAGCTTTCTTT. Translation: CASSPLPQGAITEAFF.

The rearrangement links TRBV10-3 to TRBJ2-5; 9 nucleotides match TRBD1. The junction had 10 bases not matched to a gene; V was cut back by 3 bases and J by 2 bases. The CDR3 consists of 17 residues. Germline CDR1 reads ENHRY; CDR2 reads SYGVKD. The CDR3 nucleotides read TGTGCCATCAGTGACCCCTCCGGACAGGGGACTCAAGAGACCCAGTACTTC. It translates to CAISDPSGQGTQETQYF.

This rearrangement joins TRBV6-6 to TRBJ1-5; D is ambiguous. The CDR3 length is 16 residues. V lost 0 bases, J lost 4 bases, and 13 bases lay in between. The germline CDR1 and CDR2 sequences are MNHNY and SVGAGI (reference sequence). CDR3 protein: CASSYSEGLENQPQHF. CDR3 bases: TGTGCCAGCAGTTACTCCGAGGGCCTGGAGAATCAGCCCCAGCATTTT.

This clone was recorded once. The chain is built from TRBV10-3 and TRBJ1-3, with unresolved D. The length of the CDR3 is 13 residues. The germline V and J ends were trimmed by 5 bases and 2 bases, with 7 bases remaining between them. Germline V lookup: CDR1 ENHRY, CDR2 SYGVKD. The CDR3 is CAISSGTGNTIYF. The CDR3 nucleotides read TGTGCCATCAGTTCCGGGACTGGAAACACCATATATTTT.

The gene calls are TRBV27 and TRBJ1-5; TRBD1 agrees at 7 bases. Germline assignment: CDR1 MNHEY and CDR2 SMNVEV (reference sequence). This CDR3 region has 14 residues. The junction had 2 bases not matched to a gene; V was cut back by 3 bases and J by 3 bases. CDR3 sequence (DNA): TGTGCCAGCAGTTTTGGACAGGCCAATCAGCCCCAGCATTTT. The encoded protein is CASSFGQANQPQHF.